This TCR beta chain appears in the sequencing data of a study of shared clonotypes between healthy human individuals. Study-wide points: Among donors, the sharing of clonotypes was expected to be influenced by sequencing depth. When naive CD4 clonotypes were compared across a few donors, around 5% were shared. The four-donor shared clonotypes exceeded non-shared clonotypes in generation probability, with non-shared ones scoring lower.

Trimming removed 4 bases at V and 0 bases at J, with 16 bases between. The CDR3 loop spans 16 amino acids. The V gene's germline CDR1 is MNHEY and CDR2 SMNVEV (reference sequence). In regard to this clone: What it recognizes is unknown.

Naive CD8 isolation took CD45RO-negative cells positively selected for CCR7 and excluded terminally differentiated effector memory CD45RA+ cells. The assay was carried out at the deep level. Sequencing used immunoSEQ multiplex PCR; TCRdb keeps in-frame clones, though not all of them. The table records about 2 million clones, about 95% of them present only once. The sequenced material came from naive CD8+ T cells sorted from blood. This receptor was obtained from a man between 18 and 29 years old in good health. The rearrangement joins TRBV27 to TRBJ2-7; D may correspond to TRBD1 or TRBD2 (5 bases each). CDR3 coding DNA: TGTGCCAGCAGTTCCACCCCCTGGGACGTCTCCTACGAGCAGTACTTC. Protein sequence: CASSSTPWDVSYEQYF.